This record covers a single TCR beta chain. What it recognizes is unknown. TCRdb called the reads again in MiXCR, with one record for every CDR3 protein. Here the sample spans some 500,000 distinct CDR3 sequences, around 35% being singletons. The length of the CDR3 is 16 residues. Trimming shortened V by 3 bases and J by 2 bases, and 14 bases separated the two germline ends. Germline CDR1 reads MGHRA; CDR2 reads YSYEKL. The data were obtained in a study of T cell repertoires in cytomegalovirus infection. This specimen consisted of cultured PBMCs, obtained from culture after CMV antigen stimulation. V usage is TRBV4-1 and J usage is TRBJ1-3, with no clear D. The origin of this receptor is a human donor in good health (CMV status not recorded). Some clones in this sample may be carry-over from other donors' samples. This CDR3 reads CASSQRAGIPGNTIYF. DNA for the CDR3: TGCGCCAGCAGCCAGCGAGCGGGGATCCCTGGAAACACCATATATTTT.